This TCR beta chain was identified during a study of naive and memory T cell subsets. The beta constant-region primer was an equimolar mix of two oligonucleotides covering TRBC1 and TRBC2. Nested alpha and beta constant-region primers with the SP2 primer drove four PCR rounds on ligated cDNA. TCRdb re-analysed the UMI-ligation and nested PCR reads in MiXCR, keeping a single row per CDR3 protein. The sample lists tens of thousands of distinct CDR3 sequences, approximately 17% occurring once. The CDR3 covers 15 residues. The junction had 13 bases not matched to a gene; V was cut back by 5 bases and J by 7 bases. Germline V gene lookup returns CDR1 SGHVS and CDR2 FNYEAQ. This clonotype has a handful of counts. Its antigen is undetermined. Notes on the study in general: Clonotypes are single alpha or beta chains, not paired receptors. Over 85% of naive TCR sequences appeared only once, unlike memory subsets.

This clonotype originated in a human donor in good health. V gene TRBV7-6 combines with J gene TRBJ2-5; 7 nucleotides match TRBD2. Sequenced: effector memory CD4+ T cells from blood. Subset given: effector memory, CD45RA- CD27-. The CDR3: CASSLQGGLSATQYF. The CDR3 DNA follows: TGTGCCAGCAGCCTCCAGGGAGGGCTAAGTGCGACCCAGTACTTC.